Shown below are 5 T cell receptor beta chains from a single sample sequenced in a study of CXCR3-negative and CXCR3-positive naive CD8 T cells. Libraries of TRB cDNA were made by 5' RACE and carried UMIs. TCRdb derives one entry per CDR3 protein from the 5' RACE reads, leaving out DNA. The table lists approximately 39,000 distinct CDR3 sequences. The sequenced sample consisted of memory CD8+ T cells from blood. The receptors shown here come from a human donor in good health. Some clones in this sample may be carry-over from other donors' samples.

The chain uses TRBV25-1 and TRBJ2-7; TCRdb reports TRBD1, a call that lacks DNA to check it against. CDR3 length: 16 amino acids. Germline V gives CDR1 MGHDK, CDR2 SYGVNS. CDR3: CASSEYFQGEPYEQYF.

CDR3 region: CASRAPRRNEQFF. The V call is TRBV28, the J call TRBJ2-1; TCRdb returns TRBD1, unconfirmable since there is no DNA. CDR3 length: 13 residues. Germline values: CDR1 MDHEN, CDR2 SYDVKM.

This chain's CDR3 is CASSKGGAYEQYF. This chain uses TRBV21-1 with TRBJ2-7; the D gene TCRdb calls, TRBD1, cannot be checked with no DNA. TRBV21-1 is a pseudogene segment. This CDR3 region has 13 residues.

The chain links TRBV19 to TRBJ1-1. The CDR3 is 12 amino acids. CDR1 and CDR2 (germline): LNHDA, SQIVND (reference sequence). CDR3 loop: CASSPGSTEAFF.

The chain is built from TRBV6-2 or TRBV6-3 and TRBJ2-7; TCRdb names TRBD2, which stays unverified in the absence of DNA. CDR1 is MNHEY, CDR2 SVGEGT, per germline. CDR3 length: 13 amino acids. CDR3 amino acids: CASSLHASYEQYF.